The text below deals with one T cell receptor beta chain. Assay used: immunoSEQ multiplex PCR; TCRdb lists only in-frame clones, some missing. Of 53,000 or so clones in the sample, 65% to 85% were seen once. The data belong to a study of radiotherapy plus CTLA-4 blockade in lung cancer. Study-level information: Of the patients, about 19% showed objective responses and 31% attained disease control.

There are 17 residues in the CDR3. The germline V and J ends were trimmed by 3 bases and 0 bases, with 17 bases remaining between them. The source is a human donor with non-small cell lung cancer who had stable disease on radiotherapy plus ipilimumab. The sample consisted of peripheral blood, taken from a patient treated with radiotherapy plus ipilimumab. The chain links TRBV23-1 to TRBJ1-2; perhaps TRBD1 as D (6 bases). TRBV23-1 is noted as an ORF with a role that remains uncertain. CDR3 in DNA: TGCGCCAGCAGTCATACAAAATACAGGGTATCTAACTATGGCTACACCTTC. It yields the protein CASSHTKYRVSNYGYTF.